This T cell receptor (beta chain) was observed in a study of cytomegalovirus exposure and HLA in healthy donors. V was clipped by 4 bases and J by 5 bases, with 8 bases between them. The CDR3 sequence is 12 residues long. Germline V gene lookup returns CDR1 ENHRY and CDR2 SYGVKD. Amplification used 60 Vbeta primers and 13 Jbeta primers. Profiled with immunoSEQ multiplex PCR; TCRdb holds only in-frame clones, not every one. Counted here are 95,000 to 150,000 clones, over 65% occurring once; the ten biggest clones make up around 3.6%. This clone appeared once. Its antigen is unknown. Findings and caveats of the study: At a 0.05 false discovery rate, a later analysis found 16,951 TCR beta sequences to be associated with HLA alleles. Cytomegalovirus status was reportedly diagnosed by the classifier with high sensitivity and specificity.

Sequencing was performed on PBMCs. The sequence came from a man younger than 40 in good health and CMV-seronegative. This chain connects TRBV10-3 to TRBJ1-1, with D tentatively TRBD1 (5 bases). CDR3 nucleotides: TGTGCCATCAGTGCAGGGTATACTGAAGCTTTCTTT. Protein: CAISAGYTEAFF.